The present TCR beta chain was sequenced within a study of HIV-infected patients and healthy controls. Study overall: About two thirds of the sixteen became undetectable by the second bleed, and all after another year of therapy.

Reverse transcription used around 500 ng RNA and constant-region primers for alpha and beta. Separate chain-specific third strand synthesis with multiplexing indices produced the alpha and beta libraries. TCRdb reprocessed the 5' RACE reads with MiXCR, giving one entry per CDR3 protein. The sample lists 3,500 to 5,500 distinct CDR3 sequences, around 8% occurring once. This clonotype was detected ten times or more. Its target is unknown. Whole blood was used without fractionation, so all unsorted peripheral T cells were included. Findings of the study overall: Mean usage of eight alpha and eight beta V genes differed significantly in HIV-infected patients versus controls.

The V end was cut by 5 bases, the J end by 6 bases, with 14 bases between. The germline V gene has CDR1 SGHKS and CDR2 YYEKEE (reference sequence). The CDR3 consists of 14 residues. This sample comprised blood, obtained before antiretroviral therapy. The genes are TRBV5-5 and TRBJ1-4, with unresolved D. The sequence derives from an adult with HIV infection. CDR3 coding DNA: TGTGCCAGCAGTTTCGCGCGGGCGGATGAAAAACTGTTTTTT. Translation: CASSFARADEKLFF.